The 13 T cell receptor beta chains listed next were all sequenced from one sample in a study of glioma-infiltrating T cells after dendritic cell vaccination. TCRdb keeps only in-frame clones here, not all; method: immunoSEQ multiplex PCR. The sample shows about 73,000 clones, roughly 80% of them seen only once. The sequences come from blood, collected before dendritic cell vaccination. These receptors came from a human donor with glioblastoma.

The V call is TRBV7-3, the J call TRBJ2-7, with 7 bases lining up with TRBD2. CDR1 and CDR2 (germline): SGHTA, FQGTGA. V was clipped by 2 bases and J by 5 bases; unmatched bases: 3. The CDR3 has 13 residues. CDR3 coding DNA: TGTGCCAGCAGCTTACAGGCGGGAGACGAGCAGTACGTC. Residues: CASSLQAGDEQYV.

The V and J genes are TRBV7-2 and TRBJ2-7; tentative D call: TRBD2 (7 bases). The CDR3 consists of 15 residues. Per the germline V gene, CDR1 is SGHTA and CDR2 is FQGNSA. Trimming stripped 5 bases from V and 4 bases from J, with 18 bases between. CDR3 sequence: CASSLGWGGQYEQYF. CDR3 in DNA: TGTGCCAGCAGCCTAGGTTGGGGGGGGCAGTACGAGCAGTACTTC.

This rearrangement joins TRBV7-9 to TRBJ1-6, with 10 bases matching TRBD1. Looked up from germline, CDR1 is SEHNR and CDR2 is FQNEAQ (reference sequence). V lost 5 bases to trimming and J lost 8 bases; unmatched junction nucleotides: 15. This CDR3 spans 18 amino acids. CDR3 region: CASSHPPRQGARDSPLHF. The CDR3 bases are TGTGCCAGCAGCCACCCTCCTAGACAGGGGGCTCGGGATTCACCCCTCCACTTT.

This clone appeared a single time. CDR3 DNA sequence: TGTGCCATCAGGGGACAGGGAGGTAGCAATCAGCCCCAGCATTTT. The encoded protein is CAIRGQGGSNQPQHF. This chain uses TRBV10-3 with TRBJ1-5, with 9 bases aligning to TRBD1. CDR3 length: 15 residues. Per germline, CDR1 ENHRY and CDR2 SYGVKD. Unmatched junction bases numbered 3, after V lost 6 bases and J lost 0 bases.

The chain employs TRBV4-1 and TRBJ2-7, with 8 bases that match TRBD1. The germline V gene has CDR1 MGHRA and CDR2 YSYEKL. This CDR3 is 16 amino acids long. Losses at the gene ends were 3 bases for V and 2 bases for J; bases not matched to a gene: 9. For the CDR3, the DNA is TGCGCCAGCAGCCATCAGTCAGGGGGCGGAACCTACGAGCAGTACTTC. Translated: CASSHQSGGGTYEQYF.

The rearrangement uses TRBV30 and TRBJ2-3; possibly TRBD1 for D (6 bases). Germline assignment: CDR1 GTSNPN and CDR2 SVGIG (reference sequence). This CDR3 region has 17 residues. The V and J ends lost 5 bases and 0 bases respectively, with 21 bases between them. The CDR3 DNA is TGTGCCTGGGGGGGCCTCGCTTGGGAACCTAGCACAGATACGCAGTATTTT. This translates into CAWGGLAWEPSTDTQYF.

The V call is TRBV5-5, the J call TRBJ2-1; 9 positions match TRBD1. The CDR3 extends over 15 amino acids. The trim removed 1 base at V and 4 bases at J, leaving 3 bases unmatched. In germline, CDR1 is SGHKS, CDR2 YYEKEE (reference sequence). DNA for the CDR3: TGTGCCAGCAGCTTGTACAGGGGGCAGTACAATGAGCAGTTCTTC. Its translation: CASSLYRGQYNEQFF.

The chain is built from TRBV30 and TRBJ2-7; 9 bases are shared with TRBD2. Germline CDR1 is GTSNPN and CDR2 is SVGIG (reference sequence). The CDR3 covers 15 residues. J gave up 3 bases and V 1 base, and 7 bases lay outside the gene matches. Here the CDR3 DNA reads TGTGCCTGGAGTGGAGCGGGGGGTGGGGACTACGAGCAGTACGTC. This gives the protein CAWSGAGGGDYEQYV.

This sequence joins TRBV7-2 and TRBJ2-3, with D hard to call. Trimming took off 1 base at V and 1 base at J, with 9 bases between the two ends. The CDR3 contains 15 residues. CDR1 and CDR2 (germline): SGHTA, FQGNSA. CDR3: CASSLDFTGTDTQYF. CDR3 coding DNA: TGTGCCAGCAGCTTAGATTTTACGGGCACAGATACGCAGTATTTT.

J is TRBJ2-3 and V is TRBV6-1, with D tentatively TRBD1 (5 bases). This CDR3 contains 17 residues. Germline CDR1 and CDR2: MNHNS and SASEGT. Trimming took off 2 bases at V and 1 base at J, with 16 bases between the two ends. This CDR3 is CASSEHSARAGTDTQYF. Here the CDR3 DNA reads TGTGCCAGCAGTGAACACTCCGCCAGGGCCGGCACAGATACGCAGTATTTT.

This chain links TRBV19 with TRBJ1-2, with D hard to call. There are 14 residues in the CDR3. Germline-derived CDR1 and CDR2 are LNHDA and SQIVND (reference sequence). The V end was cut by 8 bases, the J end by 4 bases, with 17 bases between. CDR3 sequence reads: CASSGLHYIYGYTF. CDR3 nucleotide sequence: TGTGCCAGTTCGGGTCTTCATTATATCTATGGCTACACCTTC.

The J gene is TRBJ2-3, the V gene TRBV7-9; TRBD2 matches at 7 bases. This CDR3 contains 15 residues. The germline CDR1 and CDR2 sequences are SEHNR and FQNEAQ (reference sequence). With 5 bases clipped from V and 1 base from J, the junction kept 6 bases outside the gene matches. CDR3: CASSGGTSGTDTQYF. The DNA for the CDR3 is TGTGCCAGCAGCGGAGGCACTAGCGGCACAGATACGCAGTATTTT.

This clone has more than one count but fewer than ten. The rearrangement joins TRBV2 to TRBJ1-4; D is possibly TRBD1 (6 bases). With 0 bases removed from V and 7 bases from J, the gap between germline ends came to 9 bases. CDR3 length equals 14 residues. In germline, CDR1 is SNHLY, CDR2 FYNNEI. CDR3 in DNA: TGTGCCAGCAGTGAAGCGCTCAGGGGTGAAAAACTGTTTTTT. Protein product: CASSEALRGEKLFF.